A few counts support the clone carrying this TCR beta chain. This sample was included in a study of T-cell memory formation after mild COVID-19. For the study at large: Clustering of TCRs was largely donor specific.

From 5'RACE with constant-segment primers came TCR alpha and TCR beta cDNA libraries that carried sample barcodes and UMIs. TCRdb ran MiXCR on the 5' RACE reads and lists one entry per CDR3 protein. The sample consists of under 700,000 distinct CDR3 sequences, roughly 20% of them appearing once. This sequence originates from an adult woman who had mild COVID-19 (a few samples of this study predate the infection). Cell type and time point are not known. The sample consisted of PBMCs or a T cell subset sorted from them (not recorded which).

As DNA, the CDR3 is TGCGCCAGCAGCCAAGATCGGACAGTTAACTATGGCTACACCTTC. This gives the protein CASSQDRTVNYGYTF. J is TRBJ1-2 and V is TRBV4-3, with D maybe TRBD1 (6 bases). Germline values: CDR1 LGHNA, CDR2 YSLEER. This CDR3 is 15 amino acids long. V lost 0 bases and J 1 base, leaving 9 bases between the germline ends.